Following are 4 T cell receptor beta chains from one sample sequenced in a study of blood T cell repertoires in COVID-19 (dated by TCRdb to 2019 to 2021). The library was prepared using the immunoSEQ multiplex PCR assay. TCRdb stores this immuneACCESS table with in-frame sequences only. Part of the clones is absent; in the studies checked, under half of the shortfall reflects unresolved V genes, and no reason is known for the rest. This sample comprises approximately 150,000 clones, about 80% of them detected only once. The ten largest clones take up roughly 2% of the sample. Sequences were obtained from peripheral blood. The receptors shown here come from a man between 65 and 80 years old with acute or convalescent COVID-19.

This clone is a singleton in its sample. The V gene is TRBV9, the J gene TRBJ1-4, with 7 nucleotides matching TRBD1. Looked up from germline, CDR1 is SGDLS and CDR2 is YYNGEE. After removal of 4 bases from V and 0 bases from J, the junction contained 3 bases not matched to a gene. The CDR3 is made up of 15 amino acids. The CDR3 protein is CASSLGQATNEKLFF. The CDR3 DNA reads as TGTGCCAGCAGCCTCGGACAGGCAACTAATGAAAAACTGTTTTTT.

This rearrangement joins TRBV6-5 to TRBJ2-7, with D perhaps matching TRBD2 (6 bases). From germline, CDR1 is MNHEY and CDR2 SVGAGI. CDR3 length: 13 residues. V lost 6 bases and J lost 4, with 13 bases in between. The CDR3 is CASRGNGGYEQYF. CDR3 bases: TGTGCCAGCAGGGGGAATGGGGGGTACGAGCAGTACTTC.

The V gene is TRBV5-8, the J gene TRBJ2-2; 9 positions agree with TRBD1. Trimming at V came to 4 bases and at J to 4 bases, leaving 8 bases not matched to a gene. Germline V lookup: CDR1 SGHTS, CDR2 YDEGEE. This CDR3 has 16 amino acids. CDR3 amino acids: CASSPGQGSATGELFF. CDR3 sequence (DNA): TGTGCCAGCAGCCCCGGACAGGGGAGTGCCACCGGGGAGCTGTTTTTT.

The CDR3 protein is CASRLTPSGGAETQYF. As DNA, the CDR3 is TGCGCCAGCAGGCTGACGCCCAGCGGGGGGGCAGAGACCCAGTACTTC. The J gene is TRBJ2-5, the V gene TRBV5-1, with 10 bases lining up with TRBD2. V lost 5 bases and J lost 4; bases outside the gene matches: 11. Germline V gene data show CDR1 as SGHRS and CDR2 as YFSETQ. The CDR3 has 16 amino acids.